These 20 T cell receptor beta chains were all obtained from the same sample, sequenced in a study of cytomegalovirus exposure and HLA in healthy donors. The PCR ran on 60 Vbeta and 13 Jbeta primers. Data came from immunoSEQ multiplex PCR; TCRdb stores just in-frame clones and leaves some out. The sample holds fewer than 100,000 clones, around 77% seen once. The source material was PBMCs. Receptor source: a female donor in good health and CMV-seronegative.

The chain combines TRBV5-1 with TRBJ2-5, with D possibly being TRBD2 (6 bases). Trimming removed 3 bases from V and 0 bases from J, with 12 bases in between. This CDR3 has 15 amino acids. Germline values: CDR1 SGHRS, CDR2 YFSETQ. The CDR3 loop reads CASSSLGEDQETQYF. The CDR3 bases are TGCGCCAGCAGCTCACTTGGGGAGGACCAAGAGACCCAGTACTTC.

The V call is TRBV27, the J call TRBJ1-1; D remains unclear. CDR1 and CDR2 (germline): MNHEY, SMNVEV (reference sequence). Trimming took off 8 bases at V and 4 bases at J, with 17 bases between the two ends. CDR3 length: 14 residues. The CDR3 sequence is CASLDQAVGTEAFF. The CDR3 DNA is TGTGCCAGCCTAGACCAAGCGGTGGGCACTGAAGCTTTCTTT.

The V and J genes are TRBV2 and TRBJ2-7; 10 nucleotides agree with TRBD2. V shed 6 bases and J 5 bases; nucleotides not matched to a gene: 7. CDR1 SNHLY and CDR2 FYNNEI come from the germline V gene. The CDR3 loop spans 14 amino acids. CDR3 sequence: CASSVSGGANEQYF. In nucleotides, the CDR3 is TGTGCCAGCAGCGTAAGCGGGGGGGCCAACGAGCAGTACTTC.

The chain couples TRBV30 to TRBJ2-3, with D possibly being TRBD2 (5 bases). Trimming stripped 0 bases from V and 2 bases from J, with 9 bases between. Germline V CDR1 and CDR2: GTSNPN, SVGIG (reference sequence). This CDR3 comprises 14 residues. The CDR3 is CAWSVGKTTDTQYF. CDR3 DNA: TGTGCCTGGAGTGTCGGGAAGACCACAGATACGCAGTATTTT. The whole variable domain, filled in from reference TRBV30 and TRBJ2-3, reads SQTIHQWPATLVQPVGSPLSLECTVEGTSNPNLYWYRQAAGRGLQLLFYSVGIGQISSEVPQNLSASRPQDRQFILSSKKLLLSDSGFYLCAWSVGKTTDTQYFGPGTRLTVL.

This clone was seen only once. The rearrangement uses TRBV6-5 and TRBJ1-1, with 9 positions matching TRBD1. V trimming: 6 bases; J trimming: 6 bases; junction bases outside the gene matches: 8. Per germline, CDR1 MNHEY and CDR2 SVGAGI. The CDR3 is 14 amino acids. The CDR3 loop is CASSSDRGRPEAFF. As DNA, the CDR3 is TGTGCCAGCAGCTCGGACAGGGGCCGGCCTGAAGCTTTCTTT.

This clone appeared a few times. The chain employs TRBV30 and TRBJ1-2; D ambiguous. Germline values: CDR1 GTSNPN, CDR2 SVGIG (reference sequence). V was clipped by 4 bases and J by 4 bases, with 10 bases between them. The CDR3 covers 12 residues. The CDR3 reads CAWTGHLYGYTF. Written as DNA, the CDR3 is TGTGCCTGGACCGGTCACCTCTATGGCTACACCTTC.

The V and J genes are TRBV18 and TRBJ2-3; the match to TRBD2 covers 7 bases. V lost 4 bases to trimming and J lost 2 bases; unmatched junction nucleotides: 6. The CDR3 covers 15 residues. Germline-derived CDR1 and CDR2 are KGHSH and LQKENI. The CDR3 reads CASSREGGYTDTQYF. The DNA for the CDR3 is TGTGCCAGCTCACGGGAGGGCGGCTACACAGATACGCAGTATTTT.

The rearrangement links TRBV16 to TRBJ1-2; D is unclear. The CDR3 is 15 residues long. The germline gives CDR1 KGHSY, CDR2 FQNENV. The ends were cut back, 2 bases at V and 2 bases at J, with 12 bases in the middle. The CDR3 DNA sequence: TGTGCCAGCAGCCAAGCAGGCGATTCCAACTATGGCTACACCTTC. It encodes CASSQAGDSNYGYTF.

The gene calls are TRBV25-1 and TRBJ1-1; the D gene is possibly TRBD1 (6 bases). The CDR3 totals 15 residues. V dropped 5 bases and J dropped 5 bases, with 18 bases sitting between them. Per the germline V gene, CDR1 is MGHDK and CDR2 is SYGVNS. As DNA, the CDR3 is TGTGCCAGCAGTAAGGCAGGGGAATCAAGGACTGAAGCTTTCTTT. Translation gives CASSKAGESRTEAFF.

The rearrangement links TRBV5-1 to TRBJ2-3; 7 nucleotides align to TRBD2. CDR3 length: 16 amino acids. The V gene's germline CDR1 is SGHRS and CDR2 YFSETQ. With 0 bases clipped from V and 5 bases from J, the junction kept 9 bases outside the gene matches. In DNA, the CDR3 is TGCGCCAGCAGCTTGGGACTAGCTAGTTTCAGAGATACGCAGTATTTT. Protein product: CASSLGLASFRDTQYF.

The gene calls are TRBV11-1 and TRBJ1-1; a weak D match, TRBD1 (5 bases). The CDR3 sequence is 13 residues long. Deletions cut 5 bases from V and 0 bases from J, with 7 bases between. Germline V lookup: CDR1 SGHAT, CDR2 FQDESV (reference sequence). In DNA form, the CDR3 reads TGTGCCAGCAGCCGACAGATGAACACTGAAGCTTTCTTT. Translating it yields CASSRQMNTEAFF.

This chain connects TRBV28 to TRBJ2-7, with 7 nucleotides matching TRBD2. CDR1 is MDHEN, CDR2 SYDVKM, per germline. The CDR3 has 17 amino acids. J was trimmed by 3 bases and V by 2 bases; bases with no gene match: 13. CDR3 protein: CASSLRLGLADFYEQYF. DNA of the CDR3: TGTGCCAGCAGTTTAAGACTCGGTCTAGCGGACTTCTACGAGCAGTACTTC.

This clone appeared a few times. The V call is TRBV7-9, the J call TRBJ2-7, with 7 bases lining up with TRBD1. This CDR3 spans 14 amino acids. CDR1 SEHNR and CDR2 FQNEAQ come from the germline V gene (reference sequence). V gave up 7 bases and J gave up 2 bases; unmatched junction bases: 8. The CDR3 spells CASTLTTGAYEQYF. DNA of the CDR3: TGTGCCAGCACCTTGACTACAGGGGCCTACGAGCAGTACTTC.

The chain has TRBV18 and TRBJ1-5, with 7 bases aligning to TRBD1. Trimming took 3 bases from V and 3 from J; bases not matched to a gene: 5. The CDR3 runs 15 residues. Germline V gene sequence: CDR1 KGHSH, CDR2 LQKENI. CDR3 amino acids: CASSPGQNANQPQHF. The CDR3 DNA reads TGTGCCAGCTCACCGGGACAGAATGCCAATCAGCCCCAGCATTTT.

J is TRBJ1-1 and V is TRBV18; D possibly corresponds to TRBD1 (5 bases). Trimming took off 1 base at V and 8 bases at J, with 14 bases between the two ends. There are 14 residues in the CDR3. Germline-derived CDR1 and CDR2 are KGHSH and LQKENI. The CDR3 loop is CASSPLGRVREAFF. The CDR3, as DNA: TGTGCCAGCTCACCACTGGGCAGGGTGAGGGAAGCTTTCTTT.

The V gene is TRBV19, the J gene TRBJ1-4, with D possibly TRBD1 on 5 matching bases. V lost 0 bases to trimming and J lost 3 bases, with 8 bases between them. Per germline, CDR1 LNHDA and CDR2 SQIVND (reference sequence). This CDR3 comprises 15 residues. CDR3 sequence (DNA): TGTGCCAGTAGTATAGATGACAGCTCTAATGAAAAACTGTTTTTT. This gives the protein CASSIDDSSNEKLFF.

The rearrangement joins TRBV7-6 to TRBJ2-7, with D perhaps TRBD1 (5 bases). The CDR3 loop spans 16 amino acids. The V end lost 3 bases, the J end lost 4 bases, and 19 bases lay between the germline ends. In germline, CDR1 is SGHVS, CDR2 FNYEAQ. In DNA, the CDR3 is TGTGCCAGCAGCTTGGACCTCAGACAGTCACTTTACGAGCAGTACTTC. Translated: CASSLDLRQSLYEQYF. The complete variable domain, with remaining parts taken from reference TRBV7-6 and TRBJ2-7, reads GAGVSQSPRYKVTKRGQDVALRCDPISGHVSLYWYRQALGQGPEFLTYFNYEAQQDKSGLPNDRFSAERPEGSISTLTIQRTEQRDSAMYRCASSLDLRQSLYEQYFGPGTRLTVT.

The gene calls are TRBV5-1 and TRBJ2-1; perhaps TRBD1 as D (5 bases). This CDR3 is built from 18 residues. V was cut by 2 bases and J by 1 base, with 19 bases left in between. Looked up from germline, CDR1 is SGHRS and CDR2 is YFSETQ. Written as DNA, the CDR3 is TGCGCCAGCAGCTTCTCCCCTTCCGACAGAATATCCTACAATGAGCAGTTCTTC. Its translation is CASSFSPSDRISYNEQFF. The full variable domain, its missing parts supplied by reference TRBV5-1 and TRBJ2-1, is KAGVTQTPRYLIKTRGQQVTLSCSPISGHRSVSWYQQTPGQGLQFLFEYFSETQRNKGNFPGRFSGRQFSNSRSEMNVSTLELGDSALYLCASSFSPSDRISYNEQFFGPGTRLTVL.

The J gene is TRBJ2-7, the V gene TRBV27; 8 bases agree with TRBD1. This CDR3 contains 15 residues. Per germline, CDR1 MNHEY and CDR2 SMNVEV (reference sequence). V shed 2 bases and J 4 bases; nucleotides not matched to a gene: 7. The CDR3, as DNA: TGTGCCAGCAGTTTACGGGCAGGGGGCAGGTACGAGCAGTACTTC. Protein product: CASSLRAGGRYEQYF.

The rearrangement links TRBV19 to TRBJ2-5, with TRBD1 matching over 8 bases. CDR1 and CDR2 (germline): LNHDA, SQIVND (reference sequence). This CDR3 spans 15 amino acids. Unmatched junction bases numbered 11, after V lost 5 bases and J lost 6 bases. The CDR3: CASSSRTGQKKTQYF. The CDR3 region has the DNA TGTGCCAGTAGTTCGAGGACAGGGCAGAAAAAGACCCAGTACTTC.